This T cell receptor beta chain comes out of a study of Graves' ophthalmopathy and Graves' hyperthyroidism. Unmatched junction bases numbered 9, after V lost 5 bases and J lost 3 bases. The CDR3 spans 15 residues. The germline V gene has CDR1 SGHTA and CDR2 FQGNSA. Ten or more counts support this clonotype. Beta-chain TCR CDR3 regions were amplified from RNA transcripts. First-round RT-PCR used HTBI primers; second-round multiplex PCR followed. TCRdb processed the multiplex PCR reads anew with MiXCR; each CDR3 protein has one entry. The sample consists of more than 150,000 distinct CDR3 sequences, over 35% of them appearing once.

This TCR derives from a woman in her forties with Graves' ophthalmopathy. The chain has TRBV7-2 and TRBJ1-1; 7 nucleotides line up with TRBD1. Sequenced input: peripheral blood. CDR3 nucleotides: TGTGCCAGCAGCGCGGGACAGTCCGCGGACACTGAAGCTTTCTTT. It encodes CASSAGQSADTEAFF.